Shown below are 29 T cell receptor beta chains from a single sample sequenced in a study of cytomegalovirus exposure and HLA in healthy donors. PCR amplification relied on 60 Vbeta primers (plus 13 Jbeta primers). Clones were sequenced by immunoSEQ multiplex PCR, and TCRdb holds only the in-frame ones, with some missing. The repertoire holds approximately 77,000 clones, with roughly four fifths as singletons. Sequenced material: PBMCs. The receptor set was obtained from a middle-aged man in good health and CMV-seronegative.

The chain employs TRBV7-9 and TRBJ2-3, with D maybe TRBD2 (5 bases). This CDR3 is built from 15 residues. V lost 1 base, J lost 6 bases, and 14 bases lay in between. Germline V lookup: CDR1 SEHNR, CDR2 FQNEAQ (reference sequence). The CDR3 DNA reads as TGTGCCAGCAGCTTAGGGCAGACGGGAATGGATACGCAGTATTTT. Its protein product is CASSLGQTGMDTQYF.

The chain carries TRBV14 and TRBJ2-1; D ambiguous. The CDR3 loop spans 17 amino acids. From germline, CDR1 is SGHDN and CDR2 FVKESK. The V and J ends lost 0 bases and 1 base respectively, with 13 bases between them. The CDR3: CASSQDLGALSYNEQFF. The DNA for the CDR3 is TGTGCCAGCAGCCAAGATCTAGGAGCGCTATCCTACAATGAGCAGTTCTTC. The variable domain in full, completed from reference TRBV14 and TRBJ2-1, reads EAGVTQFPSHSVIEKGQTVTLRCDPISGHDNLYWYRRVMGKEIKFLLHFVKESKQDESGMPNNRFLAERTGGTYSTLKVQPAELEDSGVYFCASSQDLGALSYNEQFFGPGTRLTVL.

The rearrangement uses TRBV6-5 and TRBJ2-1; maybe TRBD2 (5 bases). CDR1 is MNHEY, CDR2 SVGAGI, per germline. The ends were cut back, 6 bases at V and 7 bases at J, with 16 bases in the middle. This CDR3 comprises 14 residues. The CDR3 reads CASRLRTLANEQFF. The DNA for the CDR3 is TGTGCCAGCAGGCTCCGAACTCTAGCAAATGAGCAGTTCTTC.

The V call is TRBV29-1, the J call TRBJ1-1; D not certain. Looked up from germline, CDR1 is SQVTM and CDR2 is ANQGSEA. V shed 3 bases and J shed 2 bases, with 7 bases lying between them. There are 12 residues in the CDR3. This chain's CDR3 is CSVEISNTEAFF. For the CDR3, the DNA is TGCAGCGTTGAGATAAGCAACACTGAAGCTTTCTTT.

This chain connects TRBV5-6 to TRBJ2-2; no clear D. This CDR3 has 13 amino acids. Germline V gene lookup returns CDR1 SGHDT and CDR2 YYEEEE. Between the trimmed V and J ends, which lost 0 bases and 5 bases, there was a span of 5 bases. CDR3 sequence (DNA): TGTGCCAGCAGCTTGGCCCTAACCGGGGAGCTGTTTTTT. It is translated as CASSLALTGELFF.

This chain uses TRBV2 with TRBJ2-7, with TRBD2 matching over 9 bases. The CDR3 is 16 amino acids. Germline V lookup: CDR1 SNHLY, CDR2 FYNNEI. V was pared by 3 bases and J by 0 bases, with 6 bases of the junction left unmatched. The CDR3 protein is CASSEARREGSYEQYF. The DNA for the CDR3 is TGTGCCAGCAGTGAGGCTAGGCGGGAGGGCTCCTACGAGCAGTACTTC.

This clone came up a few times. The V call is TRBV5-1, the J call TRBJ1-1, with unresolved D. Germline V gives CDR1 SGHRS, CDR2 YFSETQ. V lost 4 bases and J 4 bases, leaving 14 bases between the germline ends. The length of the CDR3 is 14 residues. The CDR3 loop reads CASSLRRGATEAFF. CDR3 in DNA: TGCGCCAGCAGCCTACGACGGGGAGCCACTGAAGCTTTCTTT.

Written as DNA, the CDR3 is TGTGCCAGTAGTATATGGGCGGGAGGTAACGAGCAGTACTTC. This translates into CASSIWAGGNEQYF. V is TRBV19 and J is TRBJ2-7; 8 bases are a match to TRBD2. J gave up 5 bases and V 2 bases, and 5 bases lay outside the gene matches. Germline V lookup: CDR1 LNHDA, CDR2 SQIVND (reference sequence). The CDR3 is 14 residues long.

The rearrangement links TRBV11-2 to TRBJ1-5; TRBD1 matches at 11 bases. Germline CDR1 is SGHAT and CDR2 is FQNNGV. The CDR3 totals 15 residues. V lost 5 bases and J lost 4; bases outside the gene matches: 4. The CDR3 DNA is TGTGCCAGCAGCGCGGGGACAGGGGGGAATCAGCCCCAGCATTTT. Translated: CASSAGTGGNQPQHF.

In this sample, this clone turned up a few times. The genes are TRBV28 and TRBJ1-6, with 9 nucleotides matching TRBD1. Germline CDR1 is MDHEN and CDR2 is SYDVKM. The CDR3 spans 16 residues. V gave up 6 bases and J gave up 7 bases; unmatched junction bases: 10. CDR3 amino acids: CASSPYIGQGNSPLHF. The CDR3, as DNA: TGTGCCAGCAGCCCTTATATCGGACAGGGGAATTCACCCCTCCACTTT.

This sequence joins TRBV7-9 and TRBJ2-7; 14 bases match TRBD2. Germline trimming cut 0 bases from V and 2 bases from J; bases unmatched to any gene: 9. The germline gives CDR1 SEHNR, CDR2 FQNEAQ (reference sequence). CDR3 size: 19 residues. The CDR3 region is CASSLAGGTSGRKAYEQYF. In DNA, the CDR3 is TGTGCCAGCAGCTTAGCCGGCGGGACTAGCGGGAGAAAGGCCTACGAGCAGTACTTC.

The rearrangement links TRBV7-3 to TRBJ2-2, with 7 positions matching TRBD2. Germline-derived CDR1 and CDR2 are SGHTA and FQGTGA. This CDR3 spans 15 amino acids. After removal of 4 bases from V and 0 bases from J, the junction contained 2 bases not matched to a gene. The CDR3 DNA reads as TGTGCCAGCAGCTCCGGGAGGACGAACACCGGGGAGCTGTTTTTT. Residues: CASSSGRTNTGELFF.

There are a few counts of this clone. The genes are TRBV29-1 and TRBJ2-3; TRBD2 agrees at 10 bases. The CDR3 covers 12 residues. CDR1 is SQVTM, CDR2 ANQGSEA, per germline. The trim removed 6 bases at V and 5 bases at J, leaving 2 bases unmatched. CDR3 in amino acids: CSVEREGDTQYF. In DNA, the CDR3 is TGCAGCGTCGAGCGGGAGGGAGATACGCAGTATTTT.

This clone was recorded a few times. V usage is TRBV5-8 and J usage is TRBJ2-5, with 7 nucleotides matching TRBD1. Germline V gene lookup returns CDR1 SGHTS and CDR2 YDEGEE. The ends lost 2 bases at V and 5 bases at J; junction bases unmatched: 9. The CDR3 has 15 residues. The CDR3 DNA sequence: TGTGCCAGCAGCTTCGGTACAGGGGTGTTCGAGACCCAGTACTTC. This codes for CASSFGTGVFETQYF.

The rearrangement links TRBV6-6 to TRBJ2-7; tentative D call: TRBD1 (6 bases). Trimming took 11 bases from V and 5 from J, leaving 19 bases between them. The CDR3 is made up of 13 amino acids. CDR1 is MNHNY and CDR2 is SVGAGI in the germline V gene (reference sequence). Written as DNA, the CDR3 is TGTGCCGCCAGGGTCACAGGGACGAACGAGCAGTACTTC. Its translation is CAARVTGTNEQYF.

The CDR3 sequence: CASSHPQGMSETQYF. In nucleotides, the CDR3 is TGCGCCAGCAGCCACCCCCAGGGGATGAGTGAGACCCAGTACTTC. The V gene is TRBV5-1, the J gene TRBJ2-5; perhaps TRBD1 as D (6 bases). V lost 4 bases and J 5 bases, leaving 18 bases between the germline ends. Germline loops: CDR1 SGHRS, CDR2 YFSETQ. CDR3 length equals 15 residues.

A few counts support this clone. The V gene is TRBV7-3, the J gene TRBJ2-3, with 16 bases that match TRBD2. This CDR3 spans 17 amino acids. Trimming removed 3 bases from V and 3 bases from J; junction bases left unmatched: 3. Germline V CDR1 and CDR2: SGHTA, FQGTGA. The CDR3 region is CASSFAGLAGGTDTQYF. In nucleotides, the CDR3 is TGTGCCAGCAGCTTCGCGGGACTAGCGGGAGGGACAGATACGCAGTATTTT. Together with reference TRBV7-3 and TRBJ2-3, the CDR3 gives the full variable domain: GAGVSQTPSNKVTEKGKYVELRCDPISGHTALYWYRQSLGQGPEFLIYFQGTGAADDSGLPNDRFFAVRPEGSVSTLKIQRTERGDSAVYLCASSFAGLAGGTDTQYFGPGTRLTVL.

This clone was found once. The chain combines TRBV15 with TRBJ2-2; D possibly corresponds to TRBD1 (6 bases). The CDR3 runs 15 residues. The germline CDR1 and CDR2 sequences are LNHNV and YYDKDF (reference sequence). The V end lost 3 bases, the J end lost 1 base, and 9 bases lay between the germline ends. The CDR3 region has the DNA TGTGCCACCAGCAGTAAGACAGGGAACACCGGGGAGCTGTTTTTT. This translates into CATSSKTGNTGELFF.

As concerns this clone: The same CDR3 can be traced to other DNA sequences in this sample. Written as DNA, the CDR3 is TGTGCCAGCAGCGACGACATCTACGAGCAGTACTTC. This gives the protein CASSDDIYEQYF. This chain connects TRBV7-6 to TRBJ2-7; D call uncertain. V was trimmed by 5 bases and J by 3 bases, leaving 8 bases between them. The CDR3 contains 12 residues. CDR1 is SGHVS and CDR2 is FNYEAQ in the germline V gene.

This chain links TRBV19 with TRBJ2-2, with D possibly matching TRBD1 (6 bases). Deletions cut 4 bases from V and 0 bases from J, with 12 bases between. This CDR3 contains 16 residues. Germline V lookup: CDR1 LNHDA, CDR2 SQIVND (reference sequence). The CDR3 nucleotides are TGTGCCAGTAGTAAGGGTAGGGGGACGAACACCGGGGAGCTGTTTTTT. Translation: CASSKGRGTNTGELFF.

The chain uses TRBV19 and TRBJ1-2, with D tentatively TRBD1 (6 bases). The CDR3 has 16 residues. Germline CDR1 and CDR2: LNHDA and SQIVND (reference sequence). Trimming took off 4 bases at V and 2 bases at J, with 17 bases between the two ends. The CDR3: CASSSPSTGPNYGYTF. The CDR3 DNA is TGTGCCAGTAGTAGCCCCAGTACAGGGCCCAACTATGGCTACACCTTC.

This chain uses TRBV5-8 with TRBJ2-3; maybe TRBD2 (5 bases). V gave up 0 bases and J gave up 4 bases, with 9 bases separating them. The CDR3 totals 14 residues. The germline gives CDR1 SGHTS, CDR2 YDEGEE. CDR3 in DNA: TGTGCCAGCAGCTTGGGGCTAGCCTCAGATACGCAGTATTTT. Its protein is CASSLGLASDTQYF. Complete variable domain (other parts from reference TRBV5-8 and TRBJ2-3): EAGVTQSPTHLIKTRGQQATLRCSPISGHTSVYWYQQALGLGLQFLLWYDEGEERNRGNFPPRFSGRQFPNYSSELNVNALELEDSALYLCASSLGLASDTQYFGPGTRLTVL.

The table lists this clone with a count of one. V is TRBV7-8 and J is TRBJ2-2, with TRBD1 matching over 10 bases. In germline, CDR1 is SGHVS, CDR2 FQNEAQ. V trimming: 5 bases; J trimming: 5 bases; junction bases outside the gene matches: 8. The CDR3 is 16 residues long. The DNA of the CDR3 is TGTGCCAGCAGCCCAATCCGGGACAGGGGTACCGGGGAGCTGTTTTTT. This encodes CASSPIRDRGTGELFF.

This CDR3 reads CASSRTGQGNQPQHF. The CDR3 nucleotides read TGCGCCAGCAGCCGGACTGGACAGGGGAATCAGCCCCAGCATTTT. The chain employs TRBV4-1 and TRBJ1-5; 9 positions agree with TRBD1. Per germline, CDR1 MGHRA and CDR2 YSYEKL. The V segment lost 4 bases and the J segment 4 bases; nucleotides outside the gene matches: 5. The CDR3 runs 15 residues.

Written as DNA, the CDR3 is TGTGCCAGCAAAGGGACTAGCGGCGTCCCTAGCTCCTACGAGCAGTACTTC. The encoded protein is CASKGTSGVPSSYEQYF. The chain is built from TRBV2 and TRBJ2-7; 11 positions match TRBD2. The V gene end was trimmed by 7 bases and the J gene end by 0 bases; junction bases not matched to a gene: 11. CDR3 size: 17 residues. Germline V gene sequence: CDR1 SNHLY, CDR2 FYNNEI.

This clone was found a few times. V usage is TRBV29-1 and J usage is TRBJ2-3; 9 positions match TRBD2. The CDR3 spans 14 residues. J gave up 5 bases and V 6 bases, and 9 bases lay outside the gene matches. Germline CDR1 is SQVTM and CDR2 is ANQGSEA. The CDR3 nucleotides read TGCAGCGTAGTAGCGGGAGAGTTTAGAGATACGCAGTATTTT. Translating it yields CSVVAGEFRDTQYF.

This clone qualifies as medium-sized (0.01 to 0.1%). CDR3 sequence: CASSPGILNEKLFF. The CDR3 DNA reads TGTGCCAGCAGTCCCGGGATTCTTAATGAAAAACTGTTTTTT. V gene TRBV7-9 combines with J gene TRBJ1-4; unclear D gene. V lost 6 bases and J lost 4, with 12 bases in between. The germline CDR1 and CDR2 sequences are SEHNR and FQNEAQ (reference sequence). This CDR3 has 14 residues.

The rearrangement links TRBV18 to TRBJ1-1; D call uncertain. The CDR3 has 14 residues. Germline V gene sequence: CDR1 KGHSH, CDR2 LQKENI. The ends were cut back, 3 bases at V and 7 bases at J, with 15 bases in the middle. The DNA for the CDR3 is TGTGCCAGCTCACCGGTGGGAGGCCGGGGTGAAGCTTTCTTT. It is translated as CASSPVGGRGEAFF.

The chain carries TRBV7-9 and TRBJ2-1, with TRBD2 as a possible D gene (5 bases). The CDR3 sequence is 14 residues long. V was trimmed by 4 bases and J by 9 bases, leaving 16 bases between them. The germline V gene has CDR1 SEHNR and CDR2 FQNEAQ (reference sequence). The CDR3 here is CASSSDPLVSEQFF. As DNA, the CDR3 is TGTGCCAGCAGCTCGGACCCACTAGTTTCTGAGCAGTTCTTC. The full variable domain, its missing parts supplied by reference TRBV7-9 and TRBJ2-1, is DTGVSQNPRHKITKRGQNVTFRCDPISEHNRLYWYRQTLGQGPEFLTYFQNEAQLEKSRLLSDRFSAERPKGSFSTLEIQRTEQGDSAMYLCASSSDPLVSEQFFGPGTRLTVL.